This TCR beta chain was identified in a study of cytomegalovirus exposure and HLA in healthy donors. The PCR made use of 60 Vbeta and 13 Jbeta primers. Clones were sequenced by immunoSEQ multiplex PCR, and TCRdb holds only the in-frame ones, with some missing. The table has 100,000 to 130,000 clones, more than 75% seen once; the top ten hold roughly 3%. Healthy bone marrow donors formed the donor group. While unrecorded immune exposures were likely, the donors were nominally healthy when sampled. Regarding this clone: Antigen specificity is unknown.

V lost 4 bases to trimming and J lost 0 bases; unmatched junction nucleotides: 9. The CDR3 length is 17 residues. The germline gives CDR1 LNHDA, CDR2 SQIVND (reference sequence). Findings of the study overall: Analysis was performed later, and it showed HLA-associated TCR beta chains to be more clonally expanded than equally common others. The authors assumed roughly uniform sequencing depth across donors for presence/absence analyses.

Sequencing used PBMCs. This chain connects TRBV19 to TRBJ2-7; 10 positions agree with TRBD1. The receptor's source is a man aged 25 to 40 in good health and CMV-seropositive. The CDR3 nucleotides read TGTGCCAGTAGTAGCTCTCCCCGGGACAGGGGCTCCTACGAGCAGTACTTC. Translation gives CASSSSPRDRGSYEQYF.